This is a list of T cell receptor beta chains from one sample in a study of OX40 agonist ivuxolimab in advanced cancers. Assay used: immunoSEQ multiplex PCR; TCRdb lists only in-frame clones, some missing. The data hold approximately 50,000 clones, with about 95% observed a single time. This sample comprised CD4+ or CD8+ T cells sorted from blood, obtained in a trial of the OX40 agonist ivuxolimab. The receptors were gathered from an adult with an advanced solid tumor such as melanoma, head and neck, liver or kidney cancer. Both conserved end residues are part of each CDR3. D genes are given only for firm matches. Size values are once, few and many counts, or a class for expanded clones, and some rows have none.

NA TRBJ1-5 TRBV21-1 once TGTGCCAGCAGCAACAATCAGCCCCAGCATTTT CASSNNQPQHF
NA TRBJ2-7 TRBV25-1 once TGCGCCAGCAGTGATTATAACAGGGCGGTGCAGTACTTC CASSDYNRAVQYF
NA TRBJ2-2 TRBV11-3 once TGTGCCAGCAGCAAATGGACCGGGGAGCTGTTTTTT CASSKWTGELFF
TRBD2 TRBJ2-7 TRBV19 NA TGTGCCAGTAGCAAGACTAGCGGGAGGGCCTACGAGCAGTACTTC CASSKTSGRAYEQYF
NA TRBJ2-1 TRBV28 NA TGTGCCAGCAGTTTATACGCTATGGCCTTAAACAATGAGCAGTTCTTC CASSLYAMALNNEQFF
NA TRBJ2-3 TRBV19 NA TGTGCCAGTAGTAGCGGTTCCACAGATACGCAGTATTTT CASSSGSTDTQYF
NA TRBJ2-7 TRBV7-2 NA TGTGCCAGCAGCTCTTCGACAGGCACACCCTACGAGCAGTACTTC CASSSSTGTPYEQYF
NA TRBJ1-6 TRBV14 NA TGTGCCAGCAGCCAAGTTAATAATTCACCCCTCCACTTT CASSQVNNSPLHF
TRBD2 TRBJ2-1 TRBV9 NA TGTGCCAGCGCGGGTAGCGGGAGAAGGGGCAATGAGCAGTTCTTC CASAGSGRRGNEQFF
NA TRBJ1-2 TRBV30 NA TGTGCCTGGACAGAGACTAACTATGGCTACACCTTC CAWTETNYGYTF
TRBD1 TRBJ1-2 TRBV5-4 NA TGTGCCAGCAGCCGGGGTGGAAGCTGGACAGGGGATTTAGGCTACACCTTC CASSRGGSWTGDLGYTF
TRBD1 TRBJ2-2 TRBV7-9 NA TGTGCCAGCAGCGGACAGGGAAGGGGTACCGGGGAGCTGTTTTTT CASSGQGRGTGELFF
NA TRBJ2-1 TRBV5-1 NA TGCGCCAGCAGTCGGGACATCTACAATGAGCAGTTCTTC CASSRDIYNEQFF
NA TRBJ2-1 TRBV11-2 NA TGTGCCAGCATGGAGAGCGGAGCCTACAATGAGCAGTTCTTC CASMESGAYNEQFF
TRBD1 TRBJ1-3 TRBV9 NA TGTGCCAGCAGCGTAGCAGGGACAGGGTATGGAAACACCATATATTTT CASSVAGTGYGNTIYF
TRBD2 TRBJ2-5 TRBV5-1 NA TGCGCCAGCAGCGGACTAGCGGGACCCCCCGAGAAAGAGACCCAGTACTTC CASSGLAGPPEKETQYF
TRBD1 TRBJ2-4 TRBV13 NA TGTGCCAGCAGCTTAGAAGGACAGGGGAGAAACATTCAGTACTTC CASSLEGQGRNIQYF
NA TRBJ2-7 TRBV7-2 NA TGTGCCAGCAGCCCGAAGGGGAAGGAGGGCCTCCGGAAAGTCGAGCAGTACTTC CASSPKGKEGLRKVEQYF
NA TRBJ2-7 TRBV4-3 NA TGCGCCAGCAGCCAAGACAGTTACGAGCAGTACTTC CASSQDSYEQYF
NA TRBJ1-6 TRBV9 NA TGTGCCAGCAGCGTAGGAAATAATTCACCCCTCCACTTT CASSVGNNSPLHF
NA TRBJ1-5 TRBV10-3 NA TGTGCCATCAGTGAGGACAGCCCAAGGAGCAATCAGCCCCAGCATTTT CAISEDSPRSNQPQHF
NA TRBJ1-1 TRBV5-1 few TGCGCCAGCAACTGGATGAGGGAGGGGGACACTGAAGCTTTCTTT CASNWMREGDTEAFF
NA TRBJ1-1 TRBV13 NA TGTGCCAGCAGCTTAAACAAGAACACTGAAGCTTTCTTT CASSLNKNTEAFF
TRBD1 TRBJ2-7 TRBV9 NA TGTGCCAGCAGCGTGGACAGGGGGGACGAGCAGTACTTC CASSVDRGDEQYF
NA TRBJ2-2 TRBV6-6 NA TGTGCCAGCACCTATTTGGGACATCCTAACACCGGGGAGCTGTTTTTT CASTYLGHPNTGELFF
NA TRBJ1-2 TRBV7-2 NA TGTGCCAGCAGTTTAGAGGGACGGGGACTGAAAAGAAACTATGGCTACACCTTC CASSLEGRGLKRNYGYTF